Sequencing of this TCR beta chain was carried out in a study of T cells and Merkel cell carcinoma outcomes (dated by TCRdb to about 2020). Context from the whole study: The study examined the tumor T-cell repertoire together with T-cell density as predictors of clinical outcome in patients with Merkel cell carcinoma. The full study reports these points: T-cell repertoire features combined with T-cell density were reported to predict clinical outcomes in Merkel cell carcinoma patients.

Worth noting for this clone: Its antigen is not yet known. One base away there is no much larger clone; base qualities are not given.

Trimmed from V: 5 bases; trimmed from J: 2 bases; junction bases lacking a gene match: 16. Based on the germline V gene (reference sequence), the CDR1 and CDR2 sequences are GTSNPN and SVGIG. Measured from the cysteine to the phenylalanine, the CDR3 is 18 residues long. The DNA shown is the 54-base CDR3, in frame from base 1. The protocol used for the library was the immunoSEQ multiplex PCR assay. In TCRdb, the immuneACCESS table is reduced to in-frame sequences with V and J assigned. These tables do not hold every clone; where another copy was compared, an unresolved V gene accounts for under half, and the others remain unexplained. The sample has roughly 16,000 clones on record, roughly 76% of them singletons. The top ten clonotypes cover roughly 10% of the sample. The samples were taken from patients with Merkel cell carcinoma.

The rearranged segments are TRBV30 and TRBJ2-2, with 8 central nucleotides matching TRBD2. The TCR originated in a human donor with Merkel cell carcinoma. The sequencing input was tumor tissue from Merkel cell carcinoma. The nucleotide sequence reads TGTGCCTGGGGCTACCATTCAGGGCTAGCGGGCAACACCGGGGAGCTGTTTTTT. This sequence encodes CAWGYHSGLAGNTGELFF. Outside the CDR3, residues come from the reference TRBV30 and TRBJ2-2 proteins, so the full variable domain is: SQTIHQWPATLVQPVGSPLSLECTVEGTSNPNLYWYRQAAGRGLQLLFYSVGIGQISSEVPQNLSASRPQDRQFILSSKKLLLSDSGFYLCAWGYHSGLAGNTGELFFGEGSRLTVL.